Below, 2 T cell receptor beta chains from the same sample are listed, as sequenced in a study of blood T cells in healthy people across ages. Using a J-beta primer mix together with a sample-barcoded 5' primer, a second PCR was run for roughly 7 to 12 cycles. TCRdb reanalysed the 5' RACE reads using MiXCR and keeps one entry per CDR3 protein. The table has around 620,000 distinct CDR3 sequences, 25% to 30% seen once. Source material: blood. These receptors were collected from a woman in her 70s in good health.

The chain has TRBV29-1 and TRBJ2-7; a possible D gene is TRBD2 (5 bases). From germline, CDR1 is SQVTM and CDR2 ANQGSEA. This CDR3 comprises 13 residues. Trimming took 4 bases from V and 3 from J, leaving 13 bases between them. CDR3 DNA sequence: TGCAGCGTTGTTGGGGAGCCGGGCTACGAGCAGTACTTC. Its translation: CSVVGEPGYEQYF.

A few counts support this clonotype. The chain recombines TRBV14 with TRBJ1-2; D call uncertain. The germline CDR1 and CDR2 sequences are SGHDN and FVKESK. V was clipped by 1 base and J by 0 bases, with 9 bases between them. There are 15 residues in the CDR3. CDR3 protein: CASSQGVTSNYGYTF. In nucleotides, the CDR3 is TGTGCCAGCAGCCAAGGTGTCACCTCTAACTATGGCTACACCTTC. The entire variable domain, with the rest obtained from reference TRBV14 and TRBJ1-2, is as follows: EAGVTQFPSHSVIEKGQTVTLRCDPISGHDNLYWYRRVMGKEIKFLLHFVKESKQDESGMPNNRFLAERTGGTYSTLKVQPAELEDSGVYFCASSQGVTSNYGYTFGSGTRLTVV.